These 6 T cell receptor beta chains came from one sample sequenced in a study of cytomegalovirus exposure and HLA in healthy donors. PCR amplification relied on 60 Vbeta primers (plus 13 Jbeta primers). Data came from immunoSEQ multiplex PCR; TCRdb stores just in-frame clones and leaves some out. The sample carries about 130,000 clones, 76% recorded once. Sequences were obtained from PBMCs. These receptors were taken from a man aged 40-49 years in good health and CMV-seronegative.

The V call is TRBV10-3, the J call TRBJ2-5; 14 nucleotides align to TRBD2. J was trimmed by 1 base and V by 8 bases; bases with no gene match: 3. CDR3 length equals 15 residues. Germline lookup yields CDR1 ENHRY and CDR2 SYGVKD. CDR3 sequence (DNA): TGTGCCATCCGAGGGACTAGCGGGGGCCAAGAGACCCAGTACTTC. Translation: CAIRGTSGGQETQYF.

This rearrangement joins TRBV11-1 to TRBJ1-2, with a tentative D call TRBD1 (5 bases). V shed 2 bases and J shed 2 bases, with 12 bases lying between them. Per the germline V gene, CDR1 is SGHAT and CDR2 is FQDESV (reference sequence). The CDR3 consists of 15 residues. The CDR3 nucleotides are TGTGCCAGCAGCTTATGGGGGGATACAAACTATGGCTACACCTTC. This gives the protein CASSLWGDTNYGYTF. The complete variable domain, with remaining parts taken from reference TRBV11-1 and TRBJ1-2, reads EAEVAQSPRYKITEKSQAVAFWCDPISGHATLYWYRQILGQGPELLVQFQDESVVDDSQLPKDRFSAERLKGVDSTLKIQPAELGDSAMYLCASSLWGDTNYGYTFGSGTRLTVV.

This rearrangement joins TRBV6-5 to TRBJ2-2; no clear D. This CDR3 has 13 residues. The V gene's germline CDR1 is MNHEY and CDR2 SVGAGI. The V gene lost 6 bases and the J gene lost 2 bases, with 7 bases spanning the gap. The CDR3 loop is CASSGRNTGELFF. In DNA form, the CDR3 reads TGTGCCAGCAGCGGTAGAAACACCGGGGAGCTGTTTTTT.

This chain links TRBV2 with TRBJ1-4, with TRBD1 matching 9 bases. Germline V gene data show CDR1 as SNHLY and CDR2 as FYNNEI. CDR3 length equals 15 residues. The junction had 11 bases not matched to a gene; V was cut back by 7 bases and J by 8 bases. The CDR3 region is CASTFGGQGGEKLFF. DNA for the CDR3: TGTGCCAGCACCTTCGGGGGACAGGGCGGGGAAAAACTGTTTTTT.

The CDR3 protein is CASSQAGRPYNSPLHF. As DNA, the CDR3 is TGCGCCAGCAGCCAAGCAGGCAGACCCTATAATTCACCCCTCCACTTT. V usage is TRBV4-3 and J usage is TRBJ1-6; D is uncertain. Germline V gene sequence: CDR1 LGHNA, CDR2 YSLEER. The CDR3 runs to 16 residues. The germline V and J ends were trimmed by 1 base and 2 bases, with 9 bases remaining between them.

This clone appeared many times. The chain carries TRBV7-9 and TRBJ2-7; the D is unclear. V was cut by 5 bases and J by 3 bases, with 8 bases left in between. The germline V gene encodes CDR1 SEHNR and CDR2 FQNEAQ (reference sequence). The CDR3 runs 12 residues. This CDR3 is CASSAEFYEQYF. CDR3 DNA: TGTGCCAGCAGCGCAGAATTCTACGAGCAGTACTTC.